This TCR beta chain was captured by sequencing in a study of shared clonotypes between healthy human individuals. About the research overall: Per donor, CD8 memory used one plate, CD8 naive used two, CD4 memory used three and CD4 naive used three.

Assay: immunoSEQ multiplex PCR; the TCRdb copy retains only in-frame clones and omits some. The sample lists more than 2,000,000 clones; about 92% were seen once. Notes on this clone: Its antigen is undetermined.

Overall study findings and caveats: Sequencing depth was expected to influence donor clonotype sharing. Investigators collected only blood, and repertoires in tissues likely differ.

Germline CDR1 is MNHEY and CDR2 is SMNVEV (reference sequence). The CDR3 sequence is 16 residues long. V dropped 1 base and J dropped 4; count of bases not matched to a gene: 2. This chain connects TRBV27 to TRBJ1-6, with 9 positions matching TRBD1. Source material: naive CD4+ T cells from PBMCs. The subset here: CD45RA+ positively selected. The receptor comes from a man aged 18 to 30 in good health. Some clones in this sample may be carry-over from other donors' samples. CDR3 nucleotides: TGTGCCAGCAGTTTATTAGGGACAGGGTATAATTCACCCCTCCACTTT. This encodes CASSLLGTGYNSPLHF.